The clone carrying this T cell receptor (beta chain) showed up just once. After removal of 7 bases from V and 7 bases from J, the junction contained 13 bases not matched to a gene. Per germline, CDR1 MNHEY and CDR2 SMNVEV (reference sequence). The CDR3 length is 14 residues. Per the study methods: Reference gene primer amplification gave estimated nucleated cell counts. The table came from immunoSEQ multiplex PCR; TCRdb's copy has only in-frame clones and leaves some out. The DNA was the basis for D and trimming; V, J and clone size are from that table. The sample comprises roughly 270,000 clones, 88% of which are singletons, and 9% to 9.5% rests with the top ten. The source of the sample is a study of blood T cell repertoires in COVID-19. Study in general: Samples came from the United States, Italy and Spain, spanning acute and convalescent COVID-19.

The chain links TRBV27 to TRBJ2-7; 7 bases line up with TRBD1. Source material: peripheral blood. The TCR originated in a man younger than 35 with active or convalescent COVID-19. CDR3 residues: CASKGGTAVTEQYF. CDR3 nucleotide sequence: TGTGCCAGCAAAGGTGGGACAGCCGTTACTGAGCAGTACTTC.